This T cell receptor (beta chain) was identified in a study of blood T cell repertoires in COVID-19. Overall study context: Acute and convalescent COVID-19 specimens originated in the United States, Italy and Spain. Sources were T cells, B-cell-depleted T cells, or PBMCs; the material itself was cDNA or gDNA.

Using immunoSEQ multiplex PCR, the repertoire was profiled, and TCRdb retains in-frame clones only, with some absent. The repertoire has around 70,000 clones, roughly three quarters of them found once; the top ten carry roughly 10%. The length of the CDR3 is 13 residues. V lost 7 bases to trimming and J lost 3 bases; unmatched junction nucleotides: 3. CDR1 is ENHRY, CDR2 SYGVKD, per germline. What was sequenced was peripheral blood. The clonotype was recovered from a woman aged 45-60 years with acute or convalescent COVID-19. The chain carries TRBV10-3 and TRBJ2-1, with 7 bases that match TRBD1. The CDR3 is CAITGTDYNEQFF. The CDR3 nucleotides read TGTGCCATCACTGGGACAGACTACAATGAGCAGTTCTTC.